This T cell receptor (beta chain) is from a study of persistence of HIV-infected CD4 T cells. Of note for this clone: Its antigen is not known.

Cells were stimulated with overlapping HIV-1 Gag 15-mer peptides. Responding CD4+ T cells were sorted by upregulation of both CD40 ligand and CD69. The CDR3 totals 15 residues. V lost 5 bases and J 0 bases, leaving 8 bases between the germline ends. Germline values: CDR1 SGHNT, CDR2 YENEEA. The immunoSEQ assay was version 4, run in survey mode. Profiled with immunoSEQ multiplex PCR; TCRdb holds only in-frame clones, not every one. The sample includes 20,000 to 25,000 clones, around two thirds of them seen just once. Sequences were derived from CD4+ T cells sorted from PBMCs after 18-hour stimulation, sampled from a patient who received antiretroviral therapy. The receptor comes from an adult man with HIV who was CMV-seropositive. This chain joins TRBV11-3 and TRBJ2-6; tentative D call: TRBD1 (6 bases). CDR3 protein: CASSIGGSGANVLTF. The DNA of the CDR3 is TGTGCCAGCAGCATAGGGGGCTCTGGGGCCAACGTCCTGACTTTC.